In its sample, the clone carrying this TCR beta chain was seen a few times. No antigen is known for it. The germline V gene encodes CDR1 SGDLS and CDR2 YYNGEE. The CDR3 consists of 18 residues. V lost 4 bases to trimming and J lost 4 bases, with 25 bases between them. TCR beta CDR3 was sequenced at survey depth on immunoSEQ. Method: immunoSEQ multiplex PCR; TCRdb's copy keeps in-frame clones and lacks some. The repertoire holds over 4,000 clones, over 50% seen once, with 43% in the top ten. The data were obtained in a study of CD8 T cell repertoires and HIV-1 epitope variants. The chain recombines TRBV9 with TRBJ2-3, with D tentatively TRBD1 (6 bases). Sequenced material: cultured CD8+ T cells derived from PBMCs. This TCR came from a male donor with HIV. The DNA of the CDR3 is TGTGCCAGCAGCATGCCCGGTCCCGGACAGATATCTGCAGATACGCAGTATTTT. It encodes CASSMPGPGQISADTQYF.